What follows are 27 T cell receptor beta chains derived from one specimen sequenced in a study of blood T cell repertoires in COVID-19. The table came from immunoSEQ multiplex PCR; TCRdb's copy has only in-frame clones and leaves some out. The table has about 240,000 clones, approximately 85% seen once; the top ten hold around 0.8%. Sequencing was performed on peripheral blood. The receptors come from a woman in her twenties or thirties with acute or convalescent COVID-19.

The V gene is TRBV3-1 (or the pseudogene TRBV3-2), the J gene TRBJ1-2; tentative D call: TRBD1 (5 bases). This CDR3 is 14 amino acids long. Germline values: CDR1 LGHDT, CDR2 YNNKEL (reference sequence). V was shortened by 1 base and J by 8 bases, with 14 bases between the two germline ends. DNA for the CDR3: TGTGCCAGCAGCCAAGGTCGACAGTCTTCCGGCTACACCTTC. The encoded protein is CASSQGRQSSGYTF.

The CDR3 sequence: CASSPRDPSYEQYF. The CDR3 region has the DNA TGTGCCAGCAGCCCTAGAGACCCTTCCTACGAGCAGTACTTC. The rearrangement uses TRBV7-8 and TRBJ2-7; the D is unclear. CDR1 SGHVS and CDR2 FQNEAQ come from the germline V gene. V was shortened by 5 bases and J by 1 base, with 12 bases between the two germline ends. This CDR3 is built from 14 residues.

The chain links TRBV7-6 to TRBJ2-5; the D is unclear. Germline CDR1 reads SGHVS; CDR2 reads FNYEAQ. Deletions cut 1 base from V and 9 bases from J, with 18 bases between. The CDR3 runs 15 residues. CDR3: CASSLGVERWSPQYF. The DNA for the CDR3 is TGTGCCAGCAGCTTAGGGGTTGAGAGGTGGTCGCCCCAGTACTTC. The whole variable domain, filled in from reference TRBV7-6 and TRBJ2-5, reads GAGVSQSPRYKVTKRGQDVALRCDPISGHVSLYWYRQALGQGPEFLTYFNYEAQQDKSGLPNDRFSAERPEGSISTLTIQRTEQRDSAMYRCASSLGVERWSPQYFGPGTRLLVL.

J is TRBJ1-2 and V is TRBV6-6; 7 bases fit TRBD1. There are 15 residues in the CDR3. CDR1 and CDR2 (germline): MNHNY, SVGAGI (reference sequence). V trimming: 6 bases; J trimming: 0 bases; junction bases outside the gene matches: 7. CDR3 nucleotides: TGTGCCAGCAGGGAGGGGGACAGAACTAACTATGGCTACACCTTC. Translating it yields CASREGDRTNYGYTF.

This clone was detected only once. The CDR3 coding sequence is TGTGCCAGCAGCACTCTAACTAGCGGGGATAGCAGCGGGGAGCTGTTTTTT. Protein sequence: CASSTLTSGDSSGELFF. V is TRBV21-1 and J is TRBJ2-2; the table's D gene call, TRBD2, was not cross checked with the DNA. TRBV21-1 has pseudogene status. CDR3 size: 17 residues.

The chain combines TRBV19 with TRBJ1-4; D perhaps matches TRBD1 (5 bases). V shed 7 bases and J shed 8 bases, with 17 bases lying between them. CDR1 LNHDA and CDR2 SQIVND come from the germline V gene (reference sequence). The CDR3 has 14 residues. The DNA for the CDR3 is TGTGCCAGTACGCAGCAGGGAGGCGCAGAAAAACTGTTTTTT. Translation gives CASTQQGGAEKLFF.

V usage is TRBV2 and J usage is TRBJ2-1; 8 bases agree with TRBD1. Germline trimming cut 2 bases from V and 8 bases from J; bases unmatched to any gene: 5. CDR1 is SNHLY, CDR2 FYNNEI, per germline. The CDR3 consists of 14 residues. This CDR3 is CASSERTGSHEQFF. CDR3 coding DNA: TGTGCCAGCAGTGAACGGACAGGGAGTCATGAGCAGTTCTTC.

The J gene is TRBJ1-6, the V gene TRBV14; D not resolved. The CDR3 totals 15 residues. Germline loops: CDR1 SGHDN, CDR2 FVKESK. Trimming shortened V by 4 bases and J by 5 bases, and 12 bases separated the two germline ends. Here the CDR3 reads CASSRSQTNNSPLHF. The CDR3 DNA follows: TGTGCCAGCAGCCGGTCGCAGACTAATAATTCACCCCTCCACTTT.

The CDR3 coding sequence is TGTGCCAGCAGCGACACAGCGGGAGCTCATTACGAGCAGTACTTC. Translating it yields CASSDTAGAHYEQYF. The chain recombines TRBV11-2 with TRBJ2-7; TRBD2 matches 8 bases. The CDR3 is 15 residues long. J lost 4 bases, V lost 5 bases, and 10 bases had no gene match. Germline CDR1 SGHAT, CDR2 FQNNGV. Drawing the rest from reference TRBV11-2 and TRBJ2-7, the complete variable domain is EAGVAQSPRYKIIEKRQSVAFWCNPISGHATLYWYQQILGQGPKLLIQFQNNGVVDDSQLPKDRFSAERLKGVDSTLKIQPAKLEDSAVYLCASSDTAGAHYEQYFGPGTRLTVT.

The genes are TRBV19 and TRBJ1-3, with no clear D. Germline CDR1 is LNHDA and CDR2 is SQIVND (reference sequence). Between the trimmed V and J ends, which lost 1 base and 4 bases, there was a span of 11 bases. The CDR3 sequence is 15 residues long. The CDR3 nucleotides are TGTGCCAGTAGTATAGCCACAAGAAGAGGAAACACCATATATTTT. Translating gives CASSIATRRGNTIYF.

In its sample, this clone was seen once. This chain uses TRBV24-1 with TRBJ2-2; TRBD1 agrees at 8 bases. V shed 0 bases, J shed 6 bases, and the junction held 5 bases outside the gene matches. From germline, CDR1 is KGHDR and CDR2 SFDVKD. CDR3 length equals 16 residues. The CDR3 region is CATSDLHQGAAGELFF. The CDR3 DNA follows: TGTGCCACCAGTGATTTGCACCAGGGGGCGGCCGGGGAGCTGTTTTTT.

The V and J genes are TRBV6-1 and TRBJ1-2; possibly TRBD1 for D (6 bases). Between the trimmed V and J ends, which lost 2 bases and 4 bases, there was a span of 14 bases. Germline CDR1 is MNHNS and CDR2 is SASEGT. This CDR3 comprises 15 residues. DNA of the CDR3: TGTGCCAGCAGTGAAAGGACAGATAGGGGCTATGGCTACACCTTC. Amino acid sequence: CASSERTDRGYGYTF.

The chain employs TRBV27 and TRBJ2-2, with 8 positions matching TRBD2. CDR3 length: 14 residues. The J segment lost 4 bases and the V segment lost 2 bases, leaving 0 bases of the junction unmatched. Germline V gives CDR1 MNHEY, CDR2 SMNVEV (reference sequence). The CDR3 loop reads CASSLSGSTGELFF. The CDR3 DNA reads as TGTGCCAGCAGTTTAAGCGGGAGCACCGGGGAGCTGTTTTTT.

The chain joins TRBV5-1 to TRBJ2-1, with 11 bases identical to TRBD2. V dropped 4 bases and J dropped 4; count of bases not matched to a gene: 7. The CDR3 contains 16 residues. Germline V lookup: CDR1 SGHRS, CDR2 YFSETQ. CDR3: CASSPGGTSGYNEQFF. The CDR3 DNA is TGCGCCAGCAGCCCAGGGGGGACTAGCGGATACAATGAGCAGTTCTTC. Full variable domain (rest looked up from reference TRBV5-1 and TRBJ2-1): KAGVTQTPRYLIKTRGQQVTLSCSPISGHRSVSWYQQTPGQGLQFLFEYFSETQRNKGNFPGRFSGRQFSNSRSEMNVSTLELGDSALYLCASSPGGTSGYNEQFFGPGTRLTVL.

The chain couples TRBV30 to TRBJ2-7, with TRBD1 matching over 9 bases. CDR1 and CDR2 (germline): GTSNPN, SVGIG (reference sequence). With 5 bases clipped from V and 3 bases from J, the junction kept 2 bases outside the gene matches. This CDR3 is 12 amino acids long. The CDR3 loop is CAWGQGIYEQYF. The CDR3 DNA reads TGTGCCTGGGGACAGGGGATCTACGAGCAGTACTTC.

Written as DNA, the CDR3 is TGTGCCAGCAGTCCCAGGAATACCTATGGCTACACCTTC. It yields the protein CASSPRNTYGYTF. The J gene is TRBJ1-2, the V gene TRBV12-3 or TRBV12-4; D remains ambiguous. The CDR3 is 13 residues long. V lost 5 bases to trimming and J lost 4 bases, with 11 bases between them.

The J gene is TRBJ1-6, the V gene TRBV5-4; tentative D call: TRBD1 (5 bases). CDR1 SGHNT and CDR2 YYREEE come from the germline V gene (reference sequence). V lost 4 bases to trimming and J lost 15 bases, with 23 bases between them. The CDR3 is made up of 15 amino acids. This chain's CDR3 is CASSPDGGFNLNLHF. CDR3 nucleotide sequence: TGTGCCAGCAGCCCAGACGGGGGGTTTAATTTGAACCTCCACTTT.

The V gene is TRBV30, the J gene TRBJ2-6; TRBD1 matches 10 bases. The CDR3 totals 17 residues. V trimming: 2 bases; J trimming: 1 base; junction bases outside the gene matches: 5. The germline CDR1 and CDR2 sequences are GTSNPN and SVGIG (reference sequence). The CDR3: CAWSLGTGVSGANVLTF. CDR3 bases: TGTGCCTGGAGTCTCGGGACAGGGGTTTCTGGGGCCAACGTCCTGACTTTC. The full variable domain, its missing parts supplied by reference TRBV30 and TRBJ2-6, is SQTIHQWPATLVQPVGSPLSLECTVEGTSNPNLYWYRQAAGRGLQLLFYSVGIGQISSEVPQNLSASRPQDRQFILSSKKLLLSDSGFYLCAWSLGTGVSGANVLTFGAGSRLTVL.

The chain is built from TRBV7-8 and TRBJ2-5; D is possibly TRBD2 (6 bases). CDR3 length: 15 amino acids. V lost 0 bases and J lost 5, with 13 bases in between. The germline V gene encodes CDR1 SGHVS and CDR2 FQNEAQ. The CDR3 DNA sequence: TGTGCCAGCAGCTTAGCCACGGGGGTCGGCGAGACCCAGTACTTC. Protein product: CASSLATGVGETQYF.

The chain recombines TRBV5-6 with TRBJ2-1, with D perhaps TRBD2 (5 bases). With 3 bases removed from V and 0 bases from J, the gap between germline ends came to 10 bases. The germline V gene has CDR1 SGHDT and CDR2 YYEEEE. The CDR3 covers 15 residues. The CDR3 loop is CASSSSGPSYNEQFF. The CDR3 nucleotides are TGTGCCAGCAGCTCCAGCGGACCCTCCTACAATGAGCAGTTCTTC.

This chain links TRBV19 with TRBJ2-2, with D perhaps matching TRBD1 (5 bases). Germline V lookup: CDR1 LNHDA, CDR2 SQIVND (reference sequence). CDR3 length: 20 residues. V gave up 2 bases and J gave up 4 bases, with 26 bases separating them. The chain's CDR3 is CASSIRGWPRGLNSTGELFF. For the CDR3, the DNA is TGTGCCAGTAGTATAAGGGGATGGCCTAGAGGTTTAAACAGCACCGGGGAGCTGTTTTTT.

The rearrangement joins TRBV6-6 to TRBJ2-6; possible D gene TRBD2, 5 bases. Germline-derived CDR1 and CDR2 are MNHNY and SVGAGI (reference sequence). The CDR3 runs to 15 residues. Deletions cut 0 bases from V and 5 bases from J, with 8 bases between. The CDR3 spells CASSYSTGWANVLTF. The CDR3 region has the DNA TGTGCCAGCAGTTACTCAACGGGGTGGGCCAACGTCCTGACTTTC.

This chain uses TRBV6-6 with TRBJ1-1; D uncertain. The V gene's germline CDR1 is MNHNY and CDR2 SVGAGI (reference sequence). Trimming removed 7 bases at V and 0 bases at J, with 12 bases between. CDR3 length equals 14 residues. In DNA form, the CDR3 reads TGTGCCAGCATCGTCGTCCTTATGAACACTGAAGCTTTCTTT. Protein sequence: CASIVVLMNTEAFF.

The CDR3 sequence is CASGTSGRKNTGELFF. DNA for the CDR3: TGTGCCAGCGGGACTAGCGGGAGAAAGAACACCGGGGAGCTGTTTTTT. The chain employs TRBV3-1 (or the pseudogene TRBV3-2) and TRBJ2-2; TRBD2 matches at 14 bases. Germline V gene data show CDR1 as LGHDT and CDR2 as YNNKEL (reference sequence). The CDR3 has 16 amino acids. The V segment lost 8 bases and the J segment 1 base; nucleotides outside the gene matches: 3.

The CDR3 coding sequence is TGTGCCAGCAGCTTTTACTTGGGACAGGCGCTCGGAAACATTCAGTACTTC. Protein sequence: CASSFYLGQALGNIQYF. The chain recombines TRBV7-2 with TRBJ2-4, with TRBD1 identical over 8 bases. Per the germline V gene, CDR1 is SGHTA and CDR2 is FQGNSA. V shed 3 bases, J shed 6 bases, and the junction held 13 bases outside the gene matches. This CDR3 is 17 amino acids long.

The CDR3 is CASSIGTGSEQFF. CDR3 in DNA: TGTGCCAGTAGTATCGGGACAGGGAGCGAGCAGTTCTTC. This chain links TRBV19 with TRBJ2-1, with 9 positions matching TRBD1. CDR3 length: 13 residues. V dropped 3 bases and J dropped 10; count of bases not matched to a gene: 4. CDR1 and CDR2 from the germline V gene are LNHDA and SQIVND (reference sequence).

The chain recombines TRBV29-1 with TRBJ2-1; 8 bases agree with TRBD2. V shed 5 bases, J shed 0 bases, and the junction held 12 bases outside the gene matches. The CDR3 is 17 residues long. In germline, CDR1 is SQVTM, CDR2 ANQGSEA. The CDR3 loop reads CSVWGSGGSHSYNEQFF. The CDR3 nucleotides read TGCAGCGTTTGGGGGAGCGGGGGTTCTCACTCCTACAATGAGCAGTTCTTC.